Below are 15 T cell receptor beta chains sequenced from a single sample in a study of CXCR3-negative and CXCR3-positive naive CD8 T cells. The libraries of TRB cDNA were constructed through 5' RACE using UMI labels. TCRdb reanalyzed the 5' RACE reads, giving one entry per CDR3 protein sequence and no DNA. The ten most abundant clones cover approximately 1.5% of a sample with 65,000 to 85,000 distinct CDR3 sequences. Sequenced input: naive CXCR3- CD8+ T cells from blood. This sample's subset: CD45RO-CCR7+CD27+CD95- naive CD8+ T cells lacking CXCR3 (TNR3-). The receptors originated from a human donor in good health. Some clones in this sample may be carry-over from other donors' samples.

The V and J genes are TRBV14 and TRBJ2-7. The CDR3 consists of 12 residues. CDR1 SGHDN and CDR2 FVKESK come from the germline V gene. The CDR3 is CASSRRKGEQYF.

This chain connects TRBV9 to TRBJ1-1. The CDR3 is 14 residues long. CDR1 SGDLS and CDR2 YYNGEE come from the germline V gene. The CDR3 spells CASSVSDRNTEAFF.

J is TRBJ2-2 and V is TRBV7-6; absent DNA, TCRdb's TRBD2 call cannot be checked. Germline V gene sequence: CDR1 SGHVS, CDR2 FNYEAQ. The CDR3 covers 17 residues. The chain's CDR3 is CASSSGLAGEGTGELFF.

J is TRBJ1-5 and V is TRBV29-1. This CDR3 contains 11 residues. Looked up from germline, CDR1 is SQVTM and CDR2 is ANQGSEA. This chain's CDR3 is CSVESFQPQHF.

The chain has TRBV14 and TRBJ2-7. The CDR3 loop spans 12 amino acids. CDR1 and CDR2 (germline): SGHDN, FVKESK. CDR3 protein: CASSQIFYEQYF.

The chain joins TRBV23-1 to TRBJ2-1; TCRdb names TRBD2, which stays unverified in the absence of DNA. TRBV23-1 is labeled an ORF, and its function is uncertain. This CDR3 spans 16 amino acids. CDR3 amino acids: CASSQLPPSGYNEQFF.

The CDR3 reads CSAREDGTLYSNQPQHF. The chain carries TRBV20-1 and TRBJ1-5; without DNA, the TCRdb call of TRBD1 cannot be checked. CDR1 is DFQATT and CDR2 is SNEGSKA in the germline V gene (reference sequence). This CDR3 has 17 amino acids.

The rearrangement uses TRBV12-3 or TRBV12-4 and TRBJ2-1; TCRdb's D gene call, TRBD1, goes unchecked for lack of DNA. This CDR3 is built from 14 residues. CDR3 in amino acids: CASSPTTGTNEQFF.

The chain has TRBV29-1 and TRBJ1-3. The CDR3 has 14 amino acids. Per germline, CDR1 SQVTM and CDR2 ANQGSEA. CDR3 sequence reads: CSVGDPSSGNTIYF. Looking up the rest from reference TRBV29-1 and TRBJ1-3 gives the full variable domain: SAVISQKPSRDICQRGTSLTIQCQVDSQVTMMFWYRQQPGQSLTLIATANQGSEATYESGFVIDKFPISRPNLTFSTLTVSNMSPEDSSIYLCSVGDPSSGNTIYFGEGSWLTVV.

CDR3 protein: CASSTSGLAGENVRYEQFF. V gene TRBV28 combines with J gene TRBJ2-1; no DNA is available, so the TRBD2 call from TCRdb remains unchecked. This CDR3 is 19 amino acids long. The germline gives CDR1 MDHEN, CDR2 SYDVKM. Supplemented by reference TRBV28 and TRBJ2-1, the full variable domain reads DVKVTQSSRYLVKRTGEKVFLECVQDMDHENMFWYRQDPGLGLRLIYFSYDVKMKEKGDIPEGYSVSREKKERFSLILESASTNQTSMYLCASSTSGLAGENVRYEQFFGPGTRLTVL.

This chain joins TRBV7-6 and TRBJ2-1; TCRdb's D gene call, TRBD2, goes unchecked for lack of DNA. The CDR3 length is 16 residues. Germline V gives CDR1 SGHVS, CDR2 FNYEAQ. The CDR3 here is CASSSTSGVSYNEQFF.

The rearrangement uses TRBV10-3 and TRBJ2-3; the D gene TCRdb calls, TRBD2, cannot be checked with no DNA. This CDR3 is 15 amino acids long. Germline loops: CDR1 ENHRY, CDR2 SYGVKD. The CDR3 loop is CAISRGVATTDTQYF.

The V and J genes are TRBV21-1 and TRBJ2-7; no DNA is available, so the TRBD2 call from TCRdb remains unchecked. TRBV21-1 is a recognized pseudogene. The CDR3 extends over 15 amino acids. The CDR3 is CASSMGLAGIDEQYF.

CDR3 sequence reads: CASSGSWYGRETQYF. The chain employs TRBV5-5 and TRBJ2-5; lacking DNA, the TRBD2 call made by TCRdb goes unchecked. Germline CDR1 SGHKS, CDR2 YYEKEE (reference sequence). The CDR3 runs 15 residues.

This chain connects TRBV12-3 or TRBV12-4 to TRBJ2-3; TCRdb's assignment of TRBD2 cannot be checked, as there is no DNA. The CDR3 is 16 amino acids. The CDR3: CASSVLKEVHTDTQYF.